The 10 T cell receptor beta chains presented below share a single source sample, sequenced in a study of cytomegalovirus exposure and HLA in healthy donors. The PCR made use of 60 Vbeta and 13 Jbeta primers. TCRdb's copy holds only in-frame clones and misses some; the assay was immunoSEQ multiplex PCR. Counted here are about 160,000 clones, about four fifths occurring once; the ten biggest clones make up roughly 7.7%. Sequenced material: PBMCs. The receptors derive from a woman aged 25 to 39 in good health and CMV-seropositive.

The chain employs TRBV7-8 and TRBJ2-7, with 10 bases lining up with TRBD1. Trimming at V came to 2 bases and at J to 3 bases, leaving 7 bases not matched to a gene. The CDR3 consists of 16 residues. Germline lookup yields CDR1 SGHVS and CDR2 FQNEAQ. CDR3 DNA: TGTGCCAGCAGCTTACGACCCGGGGACAGGGGCTACGAGCAGTACTTC. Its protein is CASSLRPGDRGYEQYF.

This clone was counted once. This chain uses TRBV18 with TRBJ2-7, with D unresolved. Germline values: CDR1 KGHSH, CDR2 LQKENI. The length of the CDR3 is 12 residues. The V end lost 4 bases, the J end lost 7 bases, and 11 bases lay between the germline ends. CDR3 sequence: CASSQMSYEQYF. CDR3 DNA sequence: TGTGCCAGCTCACAAATGTCTTATGAGCAGTACTTC.

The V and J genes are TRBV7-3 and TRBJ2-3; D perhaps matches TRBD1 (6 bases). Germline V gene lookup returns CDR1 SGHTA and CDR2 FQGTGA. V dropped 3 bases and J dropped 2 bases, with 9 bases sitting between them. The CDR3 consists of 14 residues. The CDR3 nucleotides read TGTGCCAGCAGCTTGGACAGAGCCACAGATACGCAGTATTTT. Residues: CASSLDRATDTQYF.

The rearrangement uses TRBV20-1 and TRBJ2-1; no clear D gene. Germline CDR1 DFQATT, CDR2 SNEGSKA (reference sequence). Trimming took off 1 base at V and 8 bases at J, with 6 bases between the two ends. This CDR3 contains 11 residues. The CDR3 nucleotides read TGCAGTGCTAGAGGAGGTCATGAGCAGTTCTTC. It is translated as CSARGGHEQFF.

The CDR3 region has the DNA TGTGCCAGCAGTTATTCAGCAGGGGCTGAAGCTTTCTTT. Protein: CASSYSAGAEAFF. The rearrangement joins TRBV6-5 to TRBJ1-1; possible D gene TRBD1, 6 bases. This CDR3 has 13 residues. The germline V gene encodes CDR1 MNHEY and CDR2 SVGAGI. V lost 3 bases to trimming and J lost 6 bases, with 11 bases between them.

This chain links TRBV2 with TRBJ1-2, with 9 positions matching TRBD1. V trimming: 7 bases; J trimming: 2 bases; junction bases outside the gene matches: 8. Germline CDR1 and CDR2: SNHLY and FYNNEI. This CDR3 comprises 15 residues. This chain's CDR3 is CASTGTGSFNYGYTF. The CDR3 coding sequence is TGTGCCAGCACCGGGACAGGGTCGTTCAACTATGGCTACACCTTC.

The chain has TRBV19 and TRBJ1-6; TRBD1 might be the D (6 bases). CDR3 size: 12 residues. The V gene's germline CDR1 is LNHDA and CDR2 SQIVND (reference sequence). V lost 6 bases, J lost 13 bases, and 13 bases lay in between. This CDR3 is CASSPTGSPLHF. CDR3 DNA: TGTGCCAGTAGCCCAACAGGGTCCCCCCTCCACTTT.

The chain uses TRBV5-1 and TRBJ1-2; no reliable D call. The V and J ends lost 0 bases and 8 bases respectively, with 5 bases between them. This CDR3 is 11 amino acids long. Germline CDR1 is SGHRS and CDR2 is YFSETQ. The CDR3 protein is CASSLDSGYTF. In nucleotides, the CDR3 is TGCGCCAGCAGCTTGGACAGCGGCTACACCTTC. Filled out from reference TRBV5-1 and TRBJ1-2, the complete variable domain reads KAGVTQTPRYLIKTRGQQVTLSCSPISGHRSVSWYQQTPGQGLQFLFEYFSETQRNKGNFPGRFSGRQFSNSRSEMNVSTLELGDSALYLCASSLDSGYTFGSGTRLTVV.

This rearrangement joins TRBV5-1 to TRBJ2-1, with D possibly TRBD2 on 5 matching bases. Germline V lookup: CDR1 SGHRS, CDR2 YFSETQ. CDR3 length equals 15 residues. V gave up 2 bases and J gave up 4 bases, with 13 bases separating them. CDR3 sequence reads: CASSFGETAYNEQFF. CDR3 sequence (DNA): TGCGCCAGCAGCTTCGGGGAGACTGCATACAATGAGCAGTTCTTC.

This chain's CDR3 is CASSPILGGNEQFF. DNA of the CDR3: TGTGCCAGCTCACCAATACTAGGGGGCAATGAGCAGTTCTTC. The rearrangement uses TRBV18 and TRBJ2-1; D possibly corresponds to TRBD1 (6 bases). This CDR3 spans 14 amino acids. Per the germline V gene, CDR1 is KGHSH and CDR2 is LQKENI. V lost 2 bases and J lost 6, with 11 bases in between.